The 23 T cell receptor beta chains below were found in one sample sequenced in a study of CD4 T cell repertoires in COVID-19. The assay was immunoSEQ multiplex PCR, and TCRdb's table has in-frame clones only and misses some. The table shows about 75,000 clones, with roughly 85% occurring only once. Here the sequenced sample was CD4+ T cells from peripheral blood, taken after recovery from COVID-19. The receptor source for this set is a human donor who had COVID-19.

The CDR3 nucleotides are TGTGCCAGCGAGGGGGGGATAGAGACCCAGTACTTC. Protein: CASEGGIETQYF. The J gene is TRBJ2-5, the V gene TRBV25-1; maybe TRBD2 (7 bases). From germline, CDR1 is MGHDK and CDR2 SYGVNS. CDR3 size: 12 residues. Trimming took off 8 bases at V and 4 bases at J, with 11 bases between the two ends.

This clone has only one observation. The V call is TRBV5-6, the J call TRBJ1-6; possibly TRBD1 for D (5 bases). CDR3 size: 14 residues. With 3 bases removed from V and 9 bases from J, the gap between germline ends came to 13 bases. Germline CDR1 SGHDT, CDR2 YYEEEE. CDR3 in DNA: TGTGCCAGCAGCTGGGAGAGACAGAGTTCACCCCTCCACTTT. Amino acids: CASSWERQSSPLHF.

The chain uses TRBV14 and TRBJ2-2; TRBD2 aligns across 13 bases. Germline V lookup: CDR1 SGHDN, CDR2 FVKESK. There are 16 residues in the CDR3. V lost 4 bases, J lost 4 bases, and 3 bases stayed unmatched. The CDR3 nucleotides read TGTGCCAGCAGCCTTCGGACTAGCGGGGGCACCGGGGAGCTGTTTTTT. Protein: CASSLRTSGGTGELFF.

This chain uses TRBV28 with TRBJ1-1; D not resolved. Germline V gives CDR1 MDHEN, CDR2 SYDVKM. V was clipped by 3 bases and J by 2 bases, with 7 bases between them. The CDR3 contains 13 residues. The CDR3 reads CASSFGSNTEAFF. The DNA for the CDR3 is TGTGCCAGCAGTTTCGGCAGCAACACTGAAGCTTTCTTT.

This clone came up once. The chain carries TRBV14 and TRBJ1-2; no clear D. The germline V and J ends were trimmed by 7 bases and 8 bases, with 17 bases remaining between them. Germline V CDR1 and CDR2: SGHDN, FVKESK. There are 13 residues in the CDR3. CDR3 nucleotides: TGTGCCAGCACCTCTACCCCGGGGAAGGGCTACACCTTC. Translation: CASTSTPGKGYTF.

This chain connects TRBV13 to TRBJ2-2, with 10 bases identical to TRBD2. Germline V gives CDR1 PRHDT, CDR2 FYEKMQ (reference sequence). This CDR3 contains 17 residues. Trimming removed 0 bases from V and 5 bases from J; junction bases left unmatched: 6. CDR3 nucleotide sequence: TGTGCCAGCAGCTTAGGCGAGCTAGCGGGAGCGACCGGGGAGCTGTTTTTT. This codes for CASSLGELAGATGELFF.

The CDR3 spells CASTKVGGQPQHF. The CDR3 coding sequence is TGTGCCAGCACCAAGGTTGGGGGTCAGCCCCAGCATTTT. The chain uses TRBV2 and TRBJ1-5; possibly TRBD1 for D (5 bases). The CDR3 contains 13 residues. Germline V gene data show CDR1 as SNHLY and CDR2 as FYNNEI. Trimming cost V 7 bases and J 6 bases, with 13 bases left between them.

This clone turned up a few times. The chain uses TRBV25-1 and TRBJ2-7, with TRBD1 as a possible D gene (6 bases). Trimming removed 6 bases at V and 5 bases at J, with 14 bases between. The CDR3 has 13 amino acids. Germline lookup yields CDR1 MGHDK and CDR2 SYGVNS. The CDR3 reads CASSWSGGDEQYF. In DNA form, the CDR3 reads TGTGCCAGCAGCTGGAGTGGGGGCGACGAGCAGTACTTC.

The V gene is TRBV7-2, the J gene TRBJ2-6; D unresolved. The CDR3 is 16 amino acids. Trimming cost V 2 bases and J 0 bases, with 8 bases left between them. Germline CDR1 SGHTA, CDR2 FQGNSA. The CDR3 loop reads CASSLLGVSGANVLTF. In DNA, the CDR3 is TGTGCCAGCAGCTTACTAGGAGTCTCTGGGGCCAACGTCCTGACTTTC.

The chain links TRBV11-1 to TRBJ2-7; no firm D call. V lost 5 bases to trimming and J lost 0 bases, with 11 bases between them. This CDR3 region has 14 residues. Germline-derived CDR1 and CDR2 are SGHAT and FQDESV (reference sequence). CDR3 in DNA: TGTGCCAGCAGCCCCATGGGCGCCTCCTACGAGCAGTACTTC. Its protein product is CASSPMGASYEQYF.

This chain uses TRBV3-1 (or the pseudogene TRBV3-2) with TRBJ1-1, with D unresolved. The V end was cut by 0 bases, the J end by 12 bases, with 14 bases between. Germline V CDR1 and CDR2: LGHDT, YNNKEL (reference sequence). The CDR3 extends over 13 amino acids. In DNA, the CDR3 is TGTGCCAGCAGCCAAGATCGCCACAGCGAATCTTTCTTT. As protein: CASSQDRHSESFF.

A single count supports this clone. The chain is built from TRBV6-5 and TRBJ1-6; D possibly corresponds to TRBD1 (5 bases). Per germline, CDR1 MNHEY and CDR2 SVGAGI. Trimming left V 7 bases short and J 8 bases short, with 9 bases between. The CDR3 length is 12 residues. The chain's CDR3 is CASKRGDSPLHF. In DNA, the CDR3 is TGTGCCAGCAAACGGGGGGATTCACCCCTCCACTTT.

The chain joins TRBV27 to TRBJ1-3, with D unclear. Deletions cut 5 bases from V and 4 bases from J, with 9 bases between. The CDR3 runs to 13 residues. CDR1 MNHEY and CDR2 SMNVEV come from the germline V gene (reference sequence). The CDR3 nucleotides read TGTGCCAGCAGTGTCAATTACGGAAACACCATATATTTT. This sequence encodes CASSVNYGNTIYF.

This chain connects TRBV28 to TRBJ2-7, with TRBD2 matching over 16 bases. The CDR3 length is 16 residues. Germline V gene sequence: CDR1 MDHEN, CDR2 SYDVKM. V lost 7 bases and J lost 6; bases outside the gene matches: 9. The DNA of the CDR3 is TGTGCCAGCAAACCGGGACTAGCGGGAGGGCCTCTCGAGCAGTACTTC. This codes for CASKPGLAGGPLEQYF.

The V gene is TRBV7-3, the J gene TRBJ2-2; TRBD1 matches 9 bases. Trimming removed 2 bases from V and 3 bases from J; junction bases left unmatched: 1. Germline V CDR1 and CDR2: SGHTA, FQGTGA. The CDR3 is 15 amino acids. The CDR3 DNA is TGTGCCAGCAGCTTAGGGACAGGGTACACCGGGGAGCTGTTTTTT. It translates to CASSLGTGYTGELFF. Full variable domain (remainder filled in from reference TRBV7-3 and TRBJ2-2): GAGVSQTPSNKVTEKGKYVELRCDPISGHTALYWYRQSLGQGPEFLIYFQGTGAADDSGLPNDRFFAVRPEGSVSTLKIQRTERGDSAVYLCASSLGTGYTGELFFGEGSRLTVL.

DNA of the CDR3: TGCGCCAGCAGCTTGGAGGCTAGCAATGAGCAGTTCTTC. Translating gives CASSLEASNEQFF. The chain employs TRBV5-1 and TRBJ2-1; no clear D. Germline V gene sequence: CDR1 SGHRS, CDR2 YFSETQ. The germline V and J ends were trimmed by 0 bases and 6 bases, with 7 bases remaining between them. CDR3 length equals 13 residues.

CDR3 sequence: CASSRAGVNEQYF. In DNA form, the CDR3 reads TGTGCCAGCAGTAGGGCGGGAGTAAACGAGCAGTACTTC. V usage is TRBV6-5 and J usage is TRBJ2-7; 7 nucleotides line up with TRBD2. The CDR3 runs to 13 residues. The trim removed 5 bases at V and 5 bases at J, leaving 6 bases unmatched. Germline V CDR1 and CDR2: MNHEY, SVGAGI.

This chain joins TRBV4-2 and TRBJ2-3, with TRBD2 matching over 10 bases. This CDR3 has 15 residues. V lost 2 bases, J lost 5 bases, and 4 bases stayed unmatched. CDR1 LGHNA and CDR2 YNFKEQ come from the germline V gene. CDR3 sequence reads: CASSQLLAGQDTQYF. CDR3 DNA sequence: TGTGCCAGCAGCCAACTACTAGCGGGGCAAGATACGCAGTATTTT.

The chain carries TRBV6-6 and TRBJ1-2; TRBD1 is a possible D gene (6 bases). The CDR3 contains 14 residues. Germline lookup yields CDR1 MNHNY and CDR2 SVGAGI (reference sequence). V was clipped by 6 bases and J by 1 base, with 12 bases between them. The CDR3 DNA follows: TGTGCCAGCAGCCCAGGACAGTTTAACTATGGCTACACCTTC. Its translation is CASSPGQFNYGYTF.

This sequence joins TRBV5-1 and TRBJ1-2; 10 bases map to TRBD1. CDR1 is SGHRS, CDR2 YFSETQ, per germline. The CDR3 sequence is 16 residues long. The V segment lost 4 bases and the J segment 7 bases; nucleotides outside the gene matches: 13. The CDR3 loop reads CASSATQGTGEGGYTF. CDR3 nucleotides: TGCGCCAGCAGCGCAACACAGGGGACAGGGGAAGGTGGCTACACCTTC.

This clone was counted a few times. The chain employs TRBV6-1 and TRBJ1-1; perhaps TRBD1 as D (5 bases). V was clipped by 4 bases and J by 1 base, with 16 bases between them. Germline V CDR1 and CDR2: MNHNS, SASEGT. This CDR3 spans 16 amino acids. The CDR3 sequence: CASSALGRGRNTEAFF. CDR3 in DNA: TGTGCCAGCAGTGCCCTGGGACGGGGCCGGAACACTGAAGCTTTCTTT.

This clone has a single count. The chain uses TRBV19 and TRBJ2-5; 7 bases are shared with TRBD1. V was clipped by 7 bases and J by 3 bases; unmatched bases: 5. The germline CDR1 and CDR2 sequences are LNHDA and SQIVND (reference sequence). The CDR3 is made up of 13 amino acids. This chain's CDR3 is CASTGTEKETQYF. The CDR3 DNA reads TGTGCCAGTACCGGGACAGAAAAAGAGACCCAGTACTTC.

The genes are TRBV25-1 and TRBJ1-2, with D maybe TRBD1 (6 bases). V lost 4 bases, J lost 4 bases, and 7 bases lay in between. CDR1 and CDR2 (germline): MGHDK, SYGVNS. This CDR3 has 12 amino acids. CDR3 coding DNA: TGTGCCAGCAGTGTGGACAGCTATGGCTACACCTTC. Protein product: CASSVDSYGYTF.